This T cell receptor (beta chain) was identified during a study of graft-versus-host responses after intestinal transplantation. The overall study: Anti-thymocyte globulin induction preceded about 3 years of tacrolimus and steroid maintenance in all recipients. Study-wide findings and caveats: Some patients had graft-donor T cell macrochimerism, and their allografts showed high graft-versus-host to host-versus-graft clonal ratios.

As to this clone: Its antigen is as yet unknown.

This table comes from immunoSEQ multiplex PCR, and its TCRdb copy is limited to in-frame clones, with some not included. The sample shows about 96,000 clones, 80% to 95% of them seen only once. V lost 5 bases to trimming and J lost 3 bases, with 4 bases between them. Germline CDR1 is MNHNS and CDR2 is SASEGT. The CDR3 length is 11 residues. The rearrangement links TRBV6-1 to TRBJ2-5; D is unresolved. This sequence originates from a human donor who received an intestinal transplant. Sequences were derived from unstimulated CD4+ T cells sorted from spleen or lymph node cells, sampled before intestinal transplant. The CDR3 DNA reads as TGTGCCAGCAGTTTAAAAGAGACCCAGTACTTC. Translated, it gives CASSLKETQYF.